This T cell receptor (beta chain) derives from a study of cytomegalovirus exposure and HLA in healthy donors. Findings of the study overall: Sequencing depth across donors, presence/absence analyses assumed, was roughly uniform. When the data were analyzed later, several of the most significant clusters appeared to be linked to common viral pathogens. The study reported that TCR beta sequences accurately predicted HLA-A and HLA-B alleles in most subjects.

The CDR3 is 14 residues long. Germline-derived CDR1 and CDR2 are SGDLS and YYNGEE. Deletions cut 9 bases from V and 3 bases from J, with 19 bases between. Note on this clone: As yet, its antigen is unknown.

PCR involved 60 Vbeta and 13 Jbeta primers. The protocol was immunoSEQ multiplex PCR, while the TCRdb copy is restricted to in-frame clones and leaves out a portion. Of about 140,000 clones in the sample, 80% were seen once. This chain uses TRBV9 with TRBJ2-7; D perhaps matches TRBD2 (6 bases). The sample taken for sequencing was PBMCs. The clonotype comes from a male donor in good health and CMV-seropositive. The CDR3 is CATIPRVADYEQYF. The CDR3 region has the DNA TGTGCCACCATCCCCCGGGTAGCGGACTACGAGCAGTACTTC.